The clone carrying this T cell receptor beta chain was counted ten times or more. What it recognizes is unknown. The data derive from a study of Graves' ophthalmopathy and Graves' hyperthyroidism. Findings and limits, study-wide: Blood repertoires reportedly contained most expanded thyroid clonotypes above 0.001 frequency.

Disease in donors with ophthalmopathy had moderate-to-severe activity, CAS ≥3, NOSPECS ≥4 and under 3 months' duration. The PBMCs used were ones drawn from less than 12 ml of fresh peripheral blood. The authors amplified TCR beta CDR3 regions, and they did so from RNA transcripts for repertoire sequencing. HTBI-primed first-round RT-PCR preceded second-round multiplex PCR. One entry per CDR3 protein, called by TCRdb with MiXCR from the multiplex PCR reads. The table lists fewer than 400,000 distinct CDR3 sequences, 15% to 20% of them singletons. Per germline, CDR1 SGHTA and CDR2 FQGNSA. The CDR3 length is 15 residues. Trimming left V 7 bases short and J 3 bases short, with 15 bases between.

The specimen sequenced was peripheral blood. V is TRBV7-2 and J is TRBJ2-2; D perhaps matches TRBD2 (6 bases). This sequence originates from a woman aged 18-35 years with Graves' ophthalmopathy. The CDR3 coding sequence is TGTGCCAGCAAGTCGGGGGTGTGGGACACCGGGGAGCTGTTTTTT. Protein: CASKSGVWDTGELFF.